These 16 T cell receptor beta chains were all obtained from the same sample, sequenced in a study of T cell changes during pregnancy in multiple sclerosis. Profiled with immunoSEQ multiplex PCR; TCRdb holds only in-frame clones, not every one. The data hold tens of thousands of clones, with less than 95% observed a single time. The source was peripheral blood, collected in the second trimester of pregnancy. All receptors derive from a female donor in good health, enrolled as a control in a pregnancy study.

The gene calls are TRBV5-1 and TRBJ2-1; possibly TRBD2 for D (7 bases). Per the germline V gene, CDR1 is SGHRS and CDR2 is YFSETQ. The CDR3 extends over 15 amino acids. V lost 2 bases and J lost 0, with 9 bases in between. The CDR3 region is CASSFGGRSYNEQFF. As DNA, the CDR3 is TGCGCCAGCAGCTTCGGGGGGCGCTCCTACAATGAGCAGTTCTTC.

The chain employs TRBV7-9 and TRBJ1-1; the match to TRBD1 covers 10 bases. The V and J ends lost 4 bases and 3 bases, in that order; junction bases with no gene match: 5. CDR3 size: 15 residues. Germline V gene lookup returns CDR1 SEHNR and CDR2 FQNEAQ (reference sequence). The CDR3 protein is CASSSRQGAYTEAFF. DNA of the CDR3: TGTGCCAGCAGCTCTAGACAGGGGGCGTACACTGAAGCTTTCTTT.

This clone was seen just once. The chain is built from TRBV20-1 and TRBJ2-7, with 7 bases matching TRBD1. The germline CDR1 and CDR2 sequences are DFQATT and SNEGSKA (reference sequence). The CDR3 runs 11 residues. Trimming at V came to 7 bases and at J to 3 bases, leaving 3 bases not matched to a gene. The CDR3: CSVAGGYEQYF. In DNA form, the CDR3 reads TGCAGTGTGGCAGGGGGCTACGAGCAGTACTTC.

V usage is TRBV7-3 and J usage is TRBJ1-1; tentative D call: TRBD1 (6 bases). The germline V gene has CDR1 SGHTA and CDR2 FQGTGA. The CDR3 spans 13 residues. Trimming stripped 5 bases from V and 2 bases from J, with 9 bases between. The CDR3: CASSEQGNTEAFF. CDR3 in DNA: TGTGCCAGCAGCGAACAGGGAAACACTGAAGCTTTCTTT.

The chain joins TRBV9 to TRBJ2-3, with 8 bases aligning to TRBD1. J was trimmed by 10 bases and V by 3 bases; bases with no gene match: 10. Germline V CDR1 and CDR2: SGDLS, YYNGEE. The CDR3 runs to 14 residues. The DNA of the CDR3 is TGTGCCAGCAGCGCCCCGGACAGGGAATACGCGCAGTATTTT. This translates into CASSAPDREYAQYF.

The CDR3 sequence: CASSLDRGLPTGELFF. The CDR3 DNA sequence: TGTGCCAGCAGTTTAGACAGGGGGCTTCCCACCGGGGAGCTGTTTTTT. The V call is TRBV27, the J call TRBJ2-2; 10 bases map to TRBD1. The CDR3 spans 16 residues. CDR1 and CDR2 (germline): MNHEY, SMNVEV (reference sequence). The V and J ends lost 2 bases and 4 bases, in that order; junction bases with no gene match: 4.

V usage is TRBV2 and J usage is TRBJ1-5; the D gene is possibly TRBD1 (5 bases). With 2 bases removed from V and 6 bases from J, the gap between germline ends came to 14 bases. This CDR3 is built from 15 residues. Per the germline V gene, CDR1 is SNHLY and CDR2 is FYNNEI. The DNA of the CDR3 is TGTGCCAGCAGTGAATCAAGCAGGGCAAGTCAGCCCCAGCATTTT. This translates into CASSESSRASQPQHF.

The chain combines TRBV7-9 with TRBJ1-2, with a tentative D call TRBD1 (5 bases). This CDR3 is built from 14 residues. The V gene's germline CDR1 is SEHNR and CDR2 FQNEAQ (reference sequence). The ends were cut back, 1 base at V and 7 bases at J, with 13 bases in the middle. The CDR3 DNA sequence: TGTGCCAGCAGCTTAGTTGCAGGGTCCCGTGGCTACACCTTC. It yields the protein CASSLVAGSRGYTF. The full variable domain, in which reference TRBV7-9 and TRBJ1-2 provide the parts outside the CDR3, is DTGVSQNPRHKITKRGQNVTFRCDPISEHNRLYWYRQTLGQGPEFLTYFQNEAQLEKSRLLSDRFSAERPKGSFSTLEIQRTEQGDSAMYLCASSLVAGSRGYTFGSGTRLTVV.

The rearrangement joins TRBV7-3 to TRBJ1-2; 10 bases line up with TRBD1. CDR3 length equals 14 residues. The V segment lost 6 bases and the J segment 3 bases; nucleotides outside the gene matches: 4. Germline loops: CDR1 SGHTA, CDR2 FQGTGA. CDR3 protein: CASSRDRGDYGYTF. CDR3 DNA sequence: TGTGCCAGCAGTCGGGACAGGGGCGACTATGGCTACACCTTC.

The chain carries TRBV19 and TRBJ1-6; D possibly corresponds to TRBD1 (6 bases). Germline V gives CDR1 LNHDA, CDR2 SQIVND (reference sequence). The CDR3 is 15 residues long. V lost 2 bases and J lost 10, with 15 bases in between. The CDR3 nucleotides read TGTGCCAGTAGTATAACAGGGAACTTGCGCTCACCCCTCCACTTT. Its translation: CASSITGNLRSPLHF.

This rearrangement joins TRBV21-1 to TRBJ2-7; the table's D call TRBD2 went unverified against the DNA. TRBV21-1 is described as a pseudogene. This CDR3 is 16 amino acids long. In nucleotides, the CDR3 is TGTGCCAGCAGCAAAGTGACTAGCGGGAGTATCTTCGAGCAGTACTTC. Protein: CASSKVTSGSIFEQYF.

This chain joins TRBV6-6 and TRBJ1-5; 7 bases agree with TRBD1. J gave up 1 base and V 5 bases, and 8 bases lay outside the gene matches. This CDR3 is built from 16 residues. Germline V CDR1 and CDR2: MNHNY, SVGAGI (reference sequence). This CDR3 reads CASSRTGLGSNQPQHF. DNA of the CDR3: TGTGCCAGCAGTAGGACAGGTTTAGGGAGCAATCAGCCCCAGCATTTT.

The chain carries TRBV5-4 and TRBJ2-1, with 8 bases identical to TRBD2. Germline V gives CDR1 SGHNT, CDR2 YYREEE (reference sequence). The CDR3 length is 14 residues. J gave up 5 bases and V 1 base, and 2 bases lay outside the gene matches. Written as DNA, the CDR3 is TGTGCCAGCAGCTTGCGGGGGGGAGACAATGAGCAGTTCTTC. It translates to CASSLRGGDNEQFF.

This clone was counted only a few times. The chain joins TRBV6-4 to TRBJ2-2; 10 bases fit TRBD2. The J segment lost 1 base and the V segment lost 4 bases, leaving 0 bases of the junction unmatched. This CDR3 has 15 amino acids. CDR1 MRHNA and CDR2 SNTAGT come from the germline V gene. CDR3 bases: TGTGCCAGCAGTGGGACTAGCGGGAACACCGGGGAGCTGTTTTTT. Protein sequence: CASSGTSGNTGELFF.

The rearrangement joins TRBV11-2 to TRBJ2-7, with D uncertain. From germline, CDR1 is SGHAT and CDR2 FQNNGV. The CDR3 extends over 13 amino acids. Trimming pared 0 bases from V and 3 bases from J, leaving 6 bases between. The CDR3 spells CASSLERDYEQYF. Here the CDR3 DNA reads TGTGCCAGCAGCTTAGAACGCGACTACGAGCAGTACTTC.

V usage is TRBV5-1 and J usage is TRBJ2-7; D uncertain. Per germline, CDR1 SGHRS and CDR2 YFSETQ. CDR3 length equals 14 residues. Deletions cut 1 base from V and 6 bases from J, with 14 bases between. For the CDR3, the DNA is TGCGCCAGCAGCTTGTGGCAACGGTCGGGCGAGCAGTACTTC. It encodes CASSLWQRSGEQYF.